This T cell receptor (beta chain) was observed in a study of response to subunit inactivated influenza vaccine. TCRdb reanalysed the RT-PCR reads using MiXCR and keeps one entry per CDR3 protein. The sample yields approximately 730,000 distinct CDR3 sequences, about 15% seen once. There are 13 residues in the CDR3. Germline values: CDR1 MNHNS, CDR2 SASEGT. V was clipped by 7 bases and J by 1 base, with 11 bases between them. The J gene is TRBJ2-7, the V gene TRBV6-1, with a possible D match to TRBD2 (5 bases). The sequence was collected from a man aged 45-65 years who received an inactivated influenza vaccine. The material sequenced was PBMCs from blood, taken around two weeks before vaccination. CDR3 region: CASMVRGSYEQYF. CDR3 nucleotides: TGTGCCAGCATGGTACGGGGTTCCTACGAGCAGTACTTC.